The 31 T cell receptor beta chains listed next were all sequenced from one sample in a study of prognosis after radiotherapy for stage I lung cancer. From genomic DNA, two-round multiplex PCR was used to amplify TCR beta CDR3. First-round PCR, the initial amplification, used primers specific to each TRBV and TRBJ gene. TCRdb re-analysed the multiplex PCR reads in MiXCR, keeping a single row per CDR3 protein. The data contain over 13,000 distinct CDR3 sequences, about 32% of them singletons. Sequenced material: PBMCs, taken before or after stereotactic body radiation therapy (not recorded which). The source is a donor aged 50 or older with non-small cell lung cancer.

About this clonotype: One end of the junction is discordant with germline, which a read error may explain. The chain has TRBV9 and TRBJ1-1; D might be TRBD1 (5 bases). The CDR3 runs 13 residues. Germline V gives CDR1 SGDLS, CDR2 YYNGEE. The CDR3 spells CASNSAGLGEQYF. CDR3 nucleotide sequence: TGTGCCAGCAACTCGGCGGGACTGGGCGAGCAGTACTTT.

Worth noting for this clonotype: A read error may produce the germline difference seen at one junction end. V usage is TRBV9 and J usage is TRBJ2-2, with a possible D match to TRBD1 (5 bases). This CDR3 has 15 residues. Germline-derived CDR1 and CDR2 are SGDLS and YYNGEE. The CDR3 DNA reads TGTGCCAGCAGTGTAGGAGACAGCTACACCGGGGAGCTGTTTTTT. It is translated as CASSVGDSYTGELFF.

The sample holds many counts of this clonotype. The chain links TRBV18 to TRBJ1-4; D might be TRBD1 (5 bases). Trimming took 3 bases from V and 5 from J, leaving 13 bases between them. The CDR3 runs 15 residues. CDR1 is KGHSH, CDR2 LQKENI, per germline. The CDR3 coding sequence is TGTGCCAGCTCACCCGGTGGGACTCGGAATGAAAAACTGTTTTTT. Protein product: CASSPGGTRNEKLFF.

The rearrangement uses TRBV6-1 and TRBJ2-7; D unclear. CDR3 length: 12 residues. Per germline, CDR1 MNHNS and CDR2 SASEGT. The CDR3 DNA is TGTGTCCCATACGTGGTAGCCTACGAGCAGTACTTC. Translation gives CVPYVVAYEQYF.

This clonotype was recorded at least ten times. The chain links TRBV5-4 to TRBJ1-6; 9 nucleotides agree with TRBD1. The CDR3 contains 15 residues. Trimming removed 4 bases from V and 7 bases from J; junction bases left unmatched: 6. Germline V gene lookup returns CDR1 SGHNT and CDR2 YYREEE (reference sequence). CDR3 residues: CASSPRTGVNSPLHF. As DNA, the CDR3 is TGTGCCAGCAGCCCACGGACAGGGGTAAATTCACCCCTCCACTTT.

Notes on this clonotype: A read error is likely here: a far larger clone is one base away. The rearrangement links TRBV12-3 or TRBV12-4 to TRBJ2-5; 8 bases fit TRBD1. The J call is doubtful: the DNA matches TRBJ2-1 better. CDR3 size: 15 residues. The DNA for the CDR3 is TGTGCCAGCAGTCCCGACAGGGGACACTACAATGAGCAGTTCTTC. It is translated as CASSPDRGHYNEQFF.

The V gene is TRBV5-1, the J gene TRBJ2-2; the match to TRBD1 covers 11 bases. The V gene's germline CDR1 is SGHRS and CDR2 YFSETQ. Losses at the gene ends were 0 bases for V and 2 bases for J; bases not matched to a gene: 9. This CDR3 has 19 amino acids. CDR3 nucleotide sequence: TGCGCCAGCAGCTTGGCCTACCACGGACAGGGGGCTAACACCGGGGAGCTGTTTTTT. Protein product: CASSLAYHGQGANTGELFF.

This clonotype has a count of ten or more. The chain is built from TRBV2 and TRBJ1-1, with D uncertain. V lost 5 bases and J 1 base, leaving 11 bases between the germline ends. Germline CDR1 and CDR2: SNHLY and FYNNEI. CDR3 length: 14 amino acids. The CDR3 loop is CASSRGFTNTEAFF. As DNA, the CDR3 is TGTGCCAGCAGTAGAGGGTTTACGAACACTGAAGCTTTCTTT.

The rearrangement uses TRBV2 and TRBJ2-1; perhaps TRBD1 as D (6 bases). Germline assignment: CDR1 SNHLY and CDR2 FYNNEI. This CDR3 comprises 15 residues. V lost 4 bases, J lost 6 bases, and 16 bases lay in between. CDR3 amino acids: CASSGPDRWVNEQFF. The DNA of the CDR3 is TGTGCCAGCAGTGGTCCCGACAGGTGGGTCAATGAGCAGTTCTTC.

This clonotype showed up many times. A far bigger clonotype differs at one base, so this is likely a read error. The chain combines TRBV6-2 or TRBV6-3 with TRBJ1-6, with TRBD1 matching 9 bases. The V gene's germline CDR1 is MNHEY and CDR2 SVGEGT. Germline trimming cut 6 bases from V and 9 bases from J; bases unmatched to any gene: 9. The CDR3 is 15 amino acids. Here the CDR3 reads CASRTGTGPSSPLHF. For the CDR3, the DNA is TGTGCCAGCAGAACCGGGACAGGGCCGTCTTCACCCCTCCACTTT.

This clonotype is classed as medium-sized. This chain joins TRBV27 and TRBJ1-5, with D possibly being TRBD1 (5 bases). The ends were cut back, 5 bases at V and 4 bases at J, with 9 bases in the middle. In germline, CDR1 is MNHEY, CDR2 SMNVEV (reference sequence). CDR3 length: 13 residues. The CDR3 DNA is TGTGCCAGCAGTCCTCAGGGTAATCAGCCCCAGCATTTT. Protein sequence: CASSPQGNQPQHF.

The table lists this clonotype with many counts. The DNA for the CDR3 is TGCAGTGCTAGTAATAGCGGGAAGGGTATCGGGGAGCTGTTTTTT. Its protein is CSASNSGKGIGELFF. V is TRBV20-1 and J is TRBJ2-2, with 8 nucleotides matching TRBD2. Trimming removed 3 bases from V and 7 bases from J; junction bases left unmatched: 10. Germline V gene data show CDR1 as DFQATT and CDR2 as SNEGSKA (reference sequence). The CDR3 consists of 15 residues.

This clonotype is classed as medium-sized. V is TRBV11-3 and J is TRBJ2-2; D is ambiguous. The CDR3 covers 13 residues. The V gene's germline CDR1 is SGHNT and CDR2 YENEEA. Deletions cut 2 bases from V and 5 bases from J, with 6 bases between. The CDR3 reads CASSLSPTGELFF. For the CDR3, the DNA is TGTGCCAGCAGCTTAAGCCCAACCGGGGAGCTGTTTTTT.

This clonotype showed up many times. Here the CDR3 reads CASKDRAGANVLTF. The CDR3 DNA follows: TGCGCCAGCAAGGACAGGGCCGGGGCCAACGTCCTGACTTTC. This chain connects TRBV5-1 to TRBJ2-6, with 8 positions matching TRBD1. V shed 6 bases and J 4 bases; nucleotides not matched to a gene: 3. Germline CDR1 and CDR2: SGHRS and YFSETQ. CDR3 length: 14 amino acids.

This clonotype is medium-sized within its sample. The junction does not match germline at one end; this may be a read error. The chain combines TRBV27 with TRBJ2-7; no definite D call. The germline CDR1 and CDR2 sequences are MNHEY and SMNVEV (reference sequence). The CDR3 has 13 residues. CDR3 sequence (DNA): TGTGCCAGCAGGTTATCCGGCTCCTACGAGCAGTACTTC. Its translation is CASRLSGSYEQYF.

This clonotype was seen many times. This chain links TRBV5-5 with TRBJ2-5, with 7 bases fitting TRBD2. After removal of 4 bases from V and 6 bases from J, the junction contained 15 bases not matched to a gene. Germline CDR1 and CDR2: SGHKS and YYEKEE (reference sequence). CDR3 length: 16 residues. CDR3 in amino acids: CASSRSPGLGVQTQYF. DNA of the CDR3: TGTGCCAGCAGCAGGAGCCCCGGACTAGGAGTGCAGACCCAGTACTTC.

Ten or more counts support this clonotype. V usage is TRBV7-9 and J usage is TRBJ2-1; 10 positions match TRBD2. Germline lookup yields CDR1 SEHNR and CDR2 FQNEAQ (reference sequence). The CDR3 sequence is 16 residues long. V dropped 4 bases and J dropped 4; count of bases not matched to a gene: 7. The CDR3 protein is CASSSLAGGQYNEQFF. In nucleotides, the CDR3 is TGTGCCAGCAGCTCCTTAGCGGGAGGACAATACAATGAGCAGTTCTTC.

Of note for this clonotype: This may arise from a read error, as a much more abundant clone is one base away. The chain has TRBV6-2 or TRBV6-3 and TRBJ2-7; TRBD1 matches at 8 bases. J was trimmed by 2 bases and V by 7 bases; bases with no gene match: 10. Germline values: CDR1 MNHEY, CDR2 SVGEGT. The CDR3 has 15 residues. CDR3 in DNA: TGTGCCAGCATCCTTGGGGACAGGCCAACCTACGAGCAGTACTTC. Translated, it gives CASILGDRPTYEQYF.

There are many counts of this clonotype. The V call is TRBV30, the J call TRBJ2-7; 7 positions match TRBD1. Germline CDR1 reads GTSNPN; CDR2 reads SVGIG (reference sequence). CDR3 length: 13 amino acids. V gave up 4 bases and J gave up 5 bases; unmatched junction bases: 8. The CDR3 nucleotides read TGTGCCTGGACCGGCCCAGGGGGTCACGAGCAGTACTTC. Its translation is CAWTGPGGHEQYF.

This clonotype was observed at least ten times. The V call is TRBV6-1, the J call TRBJ2-6; D ambiguous. CDR1 is MNHNS and CDR2 is SASEGT in the germline V gene. The V end was cut by 5 bases, the J end by 1 base, with 6 bases between. The CDR3 totals 14 residues. This CDR3 reads CASSIASGANVLTF. The CDR3 coding sequence is TGTGCCAGCAGTATTGCATCTGGGGCCAACGTCCTGACTTTC.

For this clonotype: With a far larger clone one base away, a read error is the likely cause. This chain's CDR3 is CASGGQVTDTQYF. For the CDR3, the DNA is TGTGCCAGCGGAGGGCAGGTCACAGATACGCAGTATTTT. This chain uses TRBV6-4 with TRBJ2-3; a possible D gene is TRBD2 (6 bases). The germline V gene has CDR1 MRHNA and CDR2 SNTAGT. CDR3 length: 13 amino acids. V lost 8 bases and J lost 2, with 11 bases in between.

The table lists this clonotype with many counts. This sequence joins TRBV4-1 and TRBJ2-3, with D possibly TRBD2 on 5 matching bases. Looked up from germline, CDR1 is MGHRA and CDR2 is YSYEKL. The V gene lost 5 bases and the J gene lost 4 bases, with 10 bases spanning the gap. The CDR3 runs to 13 residues. In DNA form, the CDR3 reads TGCGCCAGCAGCTATACACTAGCAGATACGCAGTATTTT. It encodes CASSYTLADTQYF.

By share, this clonotype counts as medium-sized. This rearrangement joins TRBV5-8 to TRBJ2-7, with D perhaps matching TRBD1 or TRBD2 (5 bases each). Germline V lookup: CDR1 SGHTS, CDR2 YDEGEE. This CDR3 region has 15 residues. With 2 bases removed from V and 2 bases from J, the gap between germline ends came to 14 bases. DNA of the CDR3: TGTGCCAGCAGCTTCGGGACCGCCTTGACCTACGAGCAGTACTTC. As protein: CASSFGTALTYEQYF. Together with reference TRBV5-8 and TRBJ2-7, the CDR3 gives the full variable domain: EAGVTQSPTHLIKTRGQQATLRCSPISGHTSVYWYQQALGLGLQFLLWYDEGEERNRGNFPPRFSGRQFPNYSSELNVNALELEDSALYLCASSFGTALTYEQYFGPGTRLTVT.

This clonotype was seen many times. The chain recombines TRBV20-1 with TRBJ2-3; D ambiguous. CDR3 length equals 12 residues. Trimming shortened V by 0 bases and J by 3 bases, and 4 bases separated the two germline ends. Looked up from germline, CDR1 is DFQATT and CDR2 is SNEGSKA (reference sequence). CDR3 bases: TGCAGTGCTAGAGATTGGACAGATACGCAGTATTTT. Amino acid sequence: CSARDWTDTQYF.

This clonotype was seen many times. CDR3 DNA sequence: TGTGCCAGTATACAGGGATCCGCCACAGATACGCAGTATTTT. Residues: CASIQGSATDTQYF. V usage is TRBV28 and J usage is TRBJ2-3; maybe TRBD1 (6 bases). Per germline, CDR1 MDHEN and CDR2 SYDVKM. This CDR3 region has 14 residues. V was shortened by 9 bases and J by 2 bases, with 15 bases between the two germline ends. The full variable domain, in which reference TRBV28 and TRBJ2-3 provide the parts outside the CDR3, is DVKVTQSSRYLVKRTGEKVFLECVQDMDHENMFWYRQDPGLGLRLIYFSYDVKMKEKGDIPEGYSVSREKKERFSLILESASTNQTSMYLCASIQGSATDTQYFGPGTRLTVL.

This clonotype is deemed medium-sized. The rearrangement uses TRBV28 and TRBJ1-2, with D maybe TRBD1 (5 bases). CDR3 length equals 13 residues. V shed 6 bases and J shed 4 bases, with 12 bases lying between them. In germline, CDR1 is MDHEN, CDR2 SYDVKM. The CDR3 nucleotides are TGTGCCAGCAGCCCCGGGACGGGCTATGGCTACACCTTC. It codes for CASSPGTGYGYTF.

In its sample, this clonotype is medium-sized (0.01 to 0.1%). The chain combines TRBV2 with TRBJ1-6; D might be TRBD1 (6 bases). V lost 7 bases to trimming and J lost 0 bases, with 22 bases between them. Germline V CDR1 and CDR2: SNHLY, FYNNEI. This CDR3 has 19 residues. The CDR3 DNA reads as TGTGCCAGCACCTTCCGGAGAGAGGGGGATAGCTCCTATAATTCACCCCTCCACTTT. Its protein product is CASTFRREGDSSYNSPLHF.

This clonotype was seen at least ten times. The J gene is TRBJ2-3, the V gene TRBV3-1; TRBD2 might be the D (6 bases). V lost 4 bases and J lost 1, with 12 bases in between. Germline lookup yields CDR1 LGHDT and CDR2 YNNKEL (reference sequence). The CDR3 loop spans 15 amino acids. The CDR3 DNA is TGTGCCAGCAGCCCTCAGCGGGCCGGCACAGATACGCAGTATTTT. Its translation: CASSPQRAGTDTQYF.

This clonotype is medium-sized. The chain employs TRBV2 and TRBJ1-6; D gene uncertain. The CDR3 loop spans 14 amino acids. Trimming left V 4 bases short and J 4 bases short, with 8 bases between. Germline V CDR1 and CDR2: SNHLY, FYNNEI. In DNA form, the CDR3 reads TGTGCCAGCAGTGGTGCAGTGTATAATTCACCCCTCCACTTT. Residues: CASSGAVYNSPLHF.

In this sample, this clonotype turned up many times. The V gene is TRBV5-6, the J gene TRBJ2-2; 10 positions agree with TRBD1. This CDR3 region has 17 residues. J was trimmed by 7 bases and V by 3 bases; bases with no gene match: 12. The V gene's germline CDR1 is SGHDT and CDR2 YYEEEE. This chain's CDR3 is CASSSPPGQGDIGELFF. CDR3 DNA sequence: TGTGCCAGCAGCTCCCCCCCCGGACAGGGGGATATCGGGGAGCTGTTTTTT. Together with reference TRBV5-6 and TRBJ2-2, the CDR3 gives the full variable domain: DAGVTQSPTHLIKTRGQQVTLRCSPKSGHDTVSWYQQALGQGPQFIFQYYEEEERQRGNFPDRFSGHQFPNYSSELNVNALLLGDSALYLCASSSPPGQGDIGELFFGEGSRLTVL.

Regarding this clonotype: Because the CDR3 is missing its conserved closing phenylalanine or tryptophan, this is likely a read error. This chain links TRBV5-1 with TRBJ2-2, with D uncertain. Germline CDR1 and CDR2: SGHRS and YFSETQ. The CDR3 has 14 residues. CDR3 protein: CVSSLVKGTGELFL. The CDR3 DNA reads as TGCGTCAGCAGCTTGGTCAAGGGTACCGGGGAGCTGTTTCTT.